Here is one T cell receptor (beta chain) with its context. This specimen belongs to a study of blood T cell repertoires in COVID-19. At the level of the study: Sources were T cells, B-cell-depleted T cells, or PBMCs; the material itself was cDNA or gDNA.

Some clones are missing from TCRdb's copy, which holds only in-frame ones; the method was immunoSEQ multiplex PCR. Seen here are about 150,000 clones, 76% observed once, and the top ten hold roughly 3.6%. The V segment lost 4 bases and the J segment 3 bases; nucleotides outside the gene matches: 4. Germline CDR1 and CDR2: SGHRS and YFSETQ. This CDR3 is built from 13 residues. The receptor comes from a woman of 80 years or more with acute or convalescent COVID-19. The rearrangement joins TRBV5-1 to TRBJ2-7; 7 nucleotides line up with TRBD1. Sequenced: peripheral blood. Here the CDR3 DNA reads TGCGCCAGCAGCATCGGGACAGACTACGAGCAGTACTTC. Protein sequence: CASSIGTDYEQYF.